This T cell receptor (beta chain) was recovered during a study of cytomegalovirus exposure and HLA in healthy donors. PCR was performed using 60 Vbeta and 13 Jbeta primers. This table comes from immunoSEQ multiplex PCR, and its TCRdb copy is limited to in-frame clones, with some not included. The top ten hold roughly 2% of the sample, which has about 70,000 clones, roughly 85% seen once. The CDR3 runs 15 residues. The V end was cut by 3 bases, the J end by 6 bases, with 14 bases between. Germline CDR1 is SGHNT and CDR2 is YENEEA. This sequence was found in a woman in her thirties in good health and CMV-seronegative. V usage is TRBV11-3 and J usage is TRBJ2-2, with D possibly TRBD2 on 5 matching bases. Specimen: PBMCs. CDR3 in amino acids: CASSLGDFIPGELFF. CDR3 DNA sequence: TGTGCCAGCAGCTTGGGAGACTTCATCCCCGGGGAGCTGTTTTTT.